This T cell receptor (beta chain) was profiled in a study of OX40 agonist ivuxolimab in advanced cancers. Trimming took off 6 bases at V and 5 bases at J, with 16 bases between the two ends. The germline gives CDR1 MDHEN, CDR2 SYDVKM. This CDR3 comprises 15 residues. Profiling relied on immunoSEQ multiplex PCR, and the TCRdb table lists in-frame clones only, not all of them. The sample lists 25,000 to 35,000 clones; 90% were seen once. The sequence was collected from an adult with an advanced solid tumor such as melanoma, head and neck, liver or kidney cancer. Sequenced material: CD4+ or CD8+ T cells sorted from blood, taken in a trial of the OX40 agonist ivuxolimab. The chain employs TRBV28 and TRBJ2-2; D is ambiguous. The CDR3 sequence is CASRQPGLGTGELFF. The CDR3 bases are TGTGCCAGCAGACAACCGGGCCTTGGGACCGGGGAGCTGTTTTTT.